This T cell receptor (beta chain) comes out of a study of T cells after yellow fever vaccination (dated by TCRdb to the late 2010s). For the wider study: The SMART-Seq v4 Ultra Low Input RNA kit was used to prepare libraries from fractions with low cell numbers. To track T-cell clones before and after primary and booster YFV17D yellow fever vaccination, bulk TCR alpha and beta repertoires were sequenced longitudinally. The cohort comprised two healthy male donors, one aged 18 to 29 and one aged 30 to 40 years. Bulk PBMC replicates and cell subsets were isolated from blood drawn at multiple timepoints before and after both primary and secondary immunization.

The paper's findings and limits, for the study overall: Most clones expanded after primary vaccination (approximately 95% of CD4 and approximately 90% of CD8) were re-detected after the booster, suggesting that broad memory maintenance occurred. Compared with the primary T-cell response, the secondary T-cell response was weaker but faster, peaking on day 5 rather than day 15. Because the study included only a couple of donors, the extent to which the findings can be generalized is limited. A small fraction of clonotypes showed up in both the CD4 and CD8 compartments, probably as a result of convergent recombination. Computational filtering was needed because FACS-sorted repertoires could contain abundant contaminating clonotypes from the bulk population.

In its sample, this clonotype was seen a few times. Its antigen is not yet known. Base quality data are lacking; no much larger clone is found one base away. According to the study, the label for this sample's treatment or condition signals: live attenuated yellow fever vaccine strain. At every blood-draw timepoint, two biological replicates of bulk PBMCs were collected. PBMCs were isolated from peripheral blood using a standard Ficoll-Paque protocol. TriZol was used to extract RNA from bulk PBMCs, from CD4 and CD8 fractions, and from dextramer-positive and dextramer-negative fractions. The CDR3 has 14 amino acids, counting the end cysteine and phenylalanine. Of the read, only the CDR3 DNA is kept; its 42 bases are in frame from base 1. At the junction V is shortened by 4 bases and J by 2 bases, with 11 bases in between. For CDR1 and CDR2, the germline V gene lists SGHRS and YFSETQ. TCR cDNA was synthesized by 5'RACE template switching, through which a universal primer site and unique molecular identifiers were introduced. Priming of cDNA synthesis was performed from both the TCR alpha and TCR beta constant segments. Library amplification used two PCR steps, and the second PCR step added sample barcodes and sequencing adapters. Sequencing of libraries was done on Illumina HiSeq 2500 (2x100 bp) or NovaSeq (2x150 bp). In the authors' own workflow: Reads were demultiplexed and collapsed into UMI consensus sequences with MIGEC, and V(D)J alignment was performed with MiXCR. Using edgeR on replicate PBMC samples, clonotypes were called vaccine-responding if FDR was below 0.01 and the log2 fold change was above 5 up to day 15. Each bulk clonotype was labeled CD4 or CD8 based on which sequenced repertoire, CD4 or CD8, contained the clonotype at higher abundance. In-frame beta chains were kept once TCRdb had trimmed the public reads at Q25 with fastp and called clones with MiXCR. CDR3 protein sequences are deduplicated, and each keeps its most common genes and DNA. The V and J calls follow TCRdb's processing rather than the paper's. The sample table shows about 400,000 distinct CDR3 sequences, and approximately 5.7% are seen once. Together, the top ten hold roughly 15% of the sample.

This sequence originates from a man aged 25-45 years who received the YFV17D yellow fever vaccine. The chain employs TRBV5-1 and TRBJ2-3; D gene: possibly TRBD2, on 6 matching bases. The specimen was PBMCs, collected 5 days after the yellow fever booster vaccination. The DNA sequence is as follows: TGCGCCAGCAGCGGGTTAGCGGCCACAGATACGCAGTATTTT. Translated, it gives CASSGLAATDTQYF.